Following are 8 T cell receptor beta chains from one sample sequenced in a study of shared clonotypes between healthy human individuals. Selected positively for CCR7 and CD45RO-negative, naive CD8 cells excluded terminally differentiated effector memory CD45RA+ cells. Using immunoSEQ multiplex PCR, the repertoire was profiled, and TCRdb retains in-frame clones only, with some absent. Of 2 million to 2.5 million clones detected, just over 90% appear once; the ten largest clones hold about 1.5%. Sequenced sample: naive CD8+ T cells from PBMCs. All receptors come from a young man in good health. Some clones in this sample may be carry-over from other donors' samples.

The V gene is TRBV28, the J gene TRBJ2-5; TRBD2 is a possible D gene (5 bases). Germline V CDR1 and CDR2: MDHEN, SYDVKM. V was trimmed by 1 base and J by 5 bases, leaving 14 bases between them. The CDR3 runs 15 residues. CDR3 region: CASSLFGLPGETQYF. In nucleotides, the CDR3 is TGTGCCAGCAGTTTATTTGGACTCCCGGGGGAGACCCAGTACTTC.

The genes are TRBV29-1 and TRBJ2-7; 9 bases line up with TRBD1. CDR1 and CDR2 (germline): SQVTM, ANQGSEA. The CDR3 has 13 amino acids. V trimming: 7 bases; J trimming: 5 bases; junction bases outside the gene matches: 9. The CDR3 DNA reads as TGCAGCGCGGGACAGGGAGGGGACAACGAGCAGTACTTC. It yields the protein CSAGQGGDNEQYF.

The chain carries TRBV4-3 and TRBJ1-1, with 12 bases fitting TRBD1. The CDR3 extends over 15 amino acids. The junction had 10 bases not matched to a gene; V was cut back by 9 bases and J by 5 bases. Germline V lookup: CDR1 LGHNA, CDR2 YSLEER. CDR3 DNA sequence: TGCGCCAGTAAAACCGGGACAGGGGGCTATACTGAAGCTTTCTTT. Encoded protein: CASKTGTGGYTEAFF.

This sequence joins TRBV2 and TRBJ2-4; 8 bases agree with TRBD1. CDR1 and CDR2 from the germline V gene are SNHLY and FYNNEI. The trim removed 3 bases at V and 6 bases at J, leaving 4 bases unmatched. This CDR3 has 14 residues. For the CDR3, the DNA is TGTGCCAGCAGTGACCTGGGACAGGCAAACATTCAGTACTTC. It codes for CASSDLGQANIQYF.

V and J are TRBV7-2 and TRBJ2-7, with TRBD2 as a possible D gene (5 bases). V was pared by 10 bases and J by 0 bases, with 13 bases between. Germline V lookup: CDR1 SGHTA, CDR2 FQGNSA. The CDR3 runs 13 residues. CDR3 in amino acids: CATTWESSYEQYF. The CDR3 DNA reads TGTGCCACCACGTGGGAGAGCTCCTACGAGCAGTACTTC.

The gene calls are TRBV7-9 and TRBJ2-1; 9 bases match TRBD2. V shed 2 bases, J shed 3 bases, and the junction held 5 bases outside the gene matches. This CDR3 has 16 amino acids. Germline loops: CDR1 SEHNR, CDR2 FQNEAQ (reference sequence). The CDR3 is CASSLLRTSVYNEQFF. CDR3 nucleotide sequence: TGTGCCAGCAGCTTACTCAGGACTAGCGTCTACAATGAGCAGTTCTTC.

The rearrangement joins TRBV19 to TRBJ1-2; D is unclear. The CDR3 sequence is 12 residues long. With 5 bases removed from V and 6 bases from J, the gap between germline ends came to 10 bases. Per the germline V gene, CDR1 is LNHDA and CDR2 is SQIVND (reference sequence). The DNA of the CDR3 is TGTGCCAGTAGTGAGGGCCCTCATGGCTACACCTTC. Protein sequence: CASSEGPHGYTF.

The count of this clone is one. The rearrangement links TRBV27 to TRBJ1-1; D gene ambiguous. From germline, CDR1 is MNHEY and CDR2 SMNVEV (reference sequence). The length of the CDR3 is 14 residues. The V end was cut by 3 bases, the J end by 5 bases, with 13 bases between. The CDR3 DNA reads TGTGCCAGCAGTTTGAGAGGAGTTTGGACTGAAGCTTTCTTT. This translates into CASSLRGVWTEAFF.